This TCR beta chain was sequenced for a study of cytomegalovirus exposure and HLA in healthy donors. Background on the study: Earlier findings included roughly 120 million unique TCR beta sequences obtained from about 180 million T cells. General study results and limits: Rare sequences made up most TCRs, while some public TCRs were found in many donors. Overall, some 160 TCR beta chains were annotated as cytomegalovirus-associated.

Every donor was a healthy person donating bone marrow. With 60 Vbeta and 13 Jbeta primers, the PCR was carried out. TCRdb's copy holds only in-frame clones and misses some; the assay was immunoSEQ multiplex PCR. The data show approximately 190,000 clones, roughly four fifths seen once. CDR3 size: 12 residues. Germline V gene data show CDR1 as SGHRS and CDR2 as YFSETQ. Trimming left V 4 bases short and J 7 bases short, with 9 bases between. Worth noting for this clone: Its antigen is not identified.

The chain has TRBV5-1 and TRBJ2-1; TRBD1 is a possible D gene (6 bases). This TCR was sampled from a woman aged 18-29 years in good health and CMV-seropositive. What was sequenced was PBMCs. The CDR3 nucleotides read TGCGCCAGCAGCCTCACAGGGAATGAGCAGTTCTTC. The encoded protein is CASSLTGNEQFF. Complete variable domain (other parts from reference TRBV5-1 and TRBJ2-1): KAGVTQTPRYLIKTRGQQVTLSCSPISGHRSVSWYQQTPGQGLQFLFEYFSETQRNKGNFPGRFSGRQFSNSRSEMNVSTLELGDSALYLCASSLTGNEQFFGPGTRLTVL.